The 24 T cell receptor beta chains in this list originate from one sample, sequenced in a study of T cells after yellow fever vaccination. TCRdb reanalysed the 5' RACE reads using MiXCR and keeps one entry per CDR3 protein. This sample has under 700,000 distinct CDR3 sequences, with less than 20% found just once. The starting material was PBMCs, obtained about 5 days after the first yellow fever vaccination. The receptors stem from a man between 18 and 29 years old who received the YFV17D yellow fever vaccine.

In this sample, this clonotype turned up many times. This chain joins TRBV12-3 or TRBV12-4 and TRBJ2-5, with a weak D call TRBD1 (5 bases). V dropped 2 bases and J dropped 4 bases, with 8 bases sitting between them. This CDR3 spans 13 amino acids. The CDR3 loop is CASSLQGRETQYF. The CDR3 DNA is TGTGCCAGCAGTTTACAGGGTCGAGAGACCCAGTACTTC.

This clonotype has at least ten counts. The chain employs TRBV12-3 or TRBV12-4 and TRBJ2-7, with D perhaps given as TRBD1 or TRBD2 (5 bases each). The length of the CDR3 is 14 residues. Trimming shortened V by 6 bases and J by 2 bases, and 14 bases separated the two germline ends. The chain's CDR3 is CASRPGIGAYEQYF. CDR3 DNA: TGTGCCAGCAGGCCCGGGATAGGGGCCTACGAGCAGTACTTC.

The rearrangement links TRBV12-3 or TRBV12-4 to TRBJ2-7; TRBD2 matches 14 bases. V lost 6 bases to trimming and J lost 4 bases; unmatched junction nucleotides: 2. This CDR3 spans 14 amino acids. The CDR3, as DNA: TGTGCCAGCAGCGGGACTAGCGGGGGATACGAGCAGTACTTC. It specifies CASSGTSGGYEQYF.

The V gene is TRBV3-1, the J gene TRBJ1-3, with D perhaps TRBD1 (5 bases). Germline CDR1 LGHDT, CDR2 YNNKEL (reference sequence). Trimming removed 5 bases from V and 1 base from J, with 12 bases in between. The CDR3 contains 15 residues. The CDR3 DNA follows: TGTGCCAGCAGCTTAGTCCAGGGTTCTGGAAACACCATATATTTT. It translates to CASSLVQGSGNTIYF.

This clonotype showed up just a few times. The CDR3 nucleotides are TGTGCCAGCAGAAGGGACTACCATAGGGAGCAGTTCTTC. This encodes CASRRDYHREQFF. V is TRBV6-2 or TRBV6-3 and J is TRBJ2-1; 7 bases are a match to TRBD2. V shed 6 bases and J 10 bases; nucleotides not matched to a gene: 9. The germline V gene encodes CDR1 MNHEY and CDR2 SVGEGT. This CDR3 is built from 13 residues.

This clonotype was counted between two and nine times. The V gene is TRBV5-6, the J gene TRBJ1-5; 7 bases agree with TRBD1. This CDR3 region has 16 residues. J was trimmed by 5 bases and V by 0 bases; bases with no gene match: 8. Per the germline V gene, CDR1 is SGHDT and CDR2 is YYEEEE. In nucleotides, the CDR3 is TGTGCCAGCAGCTTGGGACTGGCACAGGGGTATCAGCCCCAGCATTTT. The encoded protein is CASSLGLAQGYQPQHF.

The V gene is TRBV20-1, the J gene TRBJ2-3, with TRBD2 identical over 8 bases. Trimming removed 5 bases from V and 6 bases from J; junction bases left unmatched: 16. The CDR3 sequence is 16 residues long. From germline, CDR1 is DFQATT and CDR2 SNEGSKA (reference sequence). The CDR3 sequence: CSAPPWVAGMGDTQYF. The CDR3 region has the DNA TGCAGTGCTCCGCCCTGGGTAGCGGGGATGGGGGATACGCAGTATTTT.

In its sample, this clonotype was seen many times. This chain connects TRBV7-9 to TRBJ2-5; perhaps TRBD2 as D (5 bases). CDR3 size: 16 residues. Trimming removed 5 bases at V and 7 bases at J, with 23 bases between. Germline values: CDR1 SEHNR, CDR2 FQNEAQ (reference sequence). CDR3: CASSPSGLYLRGTQYF. CDR3 DNA sequence: TGTGCCAGCAGCCCATCTGGACTGTACCTCCGGGGGACCCAGTACTTC. The full variable domain, with the rest looked up from reference TRBV7-9 and TRBJ2-5, is DTGVSQNPRHKITKRGQNVTFRCDPISEHNRLYWYRQTLGQGPEFLTYFQNEAQLEKSRLLSDRFSAERPKGSFSTLEIQRTEQGDSAMYLCASSPSGLYLRGTQYFGPGTRLLVL.

Comment on this clonotype: Just one base apart from a much larger clone, this may be a read error. CDR3 DNA: TGTGCCAGCAGCTTTCAGAATTCACCCCTCCACTTT. Translated, it gives CASSFQNSPLHF. This chain connects TRBV5-6 to TRBJ1-6; D gene unclear. This CDR3 has 12 amino acids. V was trimmed by 2 bases and J by 7 bases, leaving 4 bases between them. The germline V gene encodes CDR1 SGHDT and CDR2 YYEEEE.

In nucleotides, the CDR3 is TGCAGTGCTCAGCAGACAGTTGGGTATCAGCCCCAGCATTTT. This gives the protein CSAQQTVGYQPQHF. The chain uses TRBV20-1 and TRBJ1-5; TRBD1 might be the D (5 bases). Between the trimmed V and J ends, which lost 5 bases and 5 bases, there was a span of 16 bases. Germline V gene data show CDR1 as DFQATT and CDR2 as SNEGSKA (reference sequence). CDR3 length: 14 amino acids.

Only a few counts were recorded for this clonotype. The chain combines TRBV20-1 with TRBJ2-1; D unclear. Trimming shortened V by 3 bases and J by 11 bases, and 11 bases separated the two germline ends. CDR3 length: 11 amino acids. CDR1 is DFQATT, CDR2 SNEGSKA, per germline (reference sequence). Written as DNA, the CDR3 is TGCAGTGCTAGTCATCGCCTTAAGCAGTTCTTC. Amino acids: CSASHRLKQFF.

This clonotype was counted ten times or more. The chain couples TRBV5-1 to TRBJ1-1; the D gene is possibly TRBD1 (5 bases). Germline CDR1 and CDR2: SGHRS and YFSETQ. CDR3 size: 13 residues. The V and J ends lost 7 bases and 4 bases respectively, with 14 bases between them. Written as DNA, the CDR3 is TGCGCCAGCCGGACGGGGGAAGGCACTGAAGCTTTCTTT. This encodes CASRTGEGTEAFF.

This rearrangement joins TRBV7-3 to TRBJ2-3; unclear D gene. Trimming took off 0 bases at V and 0 bases at J, with 7 bases between the two ends. The CDR3 is 15 amino acids. From germline, CDR1 is SGHTA and CDR2 FQGTGA. CDR3 nucleotide sequence: TGTGCCAGCAGCTTAACCGCGGCTAGCACAGATACGCAGTATTTT. Protein product: CASSLTAASTDTQYF.

The chain is built from TRBV7-2 and TRBJ2-5, with 7 bases that match TRBD1. Germline assignment: CDR1 SGHTA and CDR2 FQGNSA. V shed 3 bases, J shed 9 bases, and the junction held 7 bases outside the gene matches. The CDR3 runs 13 residues. CDR3 sequence: CASSLGTAEAQYF. The CDR3 nucleotides are TGTGCCAGCAGCTTGGGGACAGCGGAGGCCCAGTACTTC.

This clonotype was found many times. The gene calls are TRBV4-1 and TRBJ1-2; D not certain. V was cut by 0 bases and J by 4 bases, with 9 bases left in between. Germline V lookup: CDR1 MGHRA, CDR2 YSYEKL. The CDR3 is 14 residues long. Here the CDR3 reads CASSQDPGSYGYTF. CDR3 sequence (DNA): TGCGCCAGCAGCCAAGATCCCGGTAGCTATGGCTACACCTTC.

This clonotype has only one observation. V usage is TRBV28 and J usage is TRBJ1-3; 10 bases agree with TRBD1. V lost 5 bases to trimming and J lost 4 bases; unmatched junction nucleotides: 14. Germline CDR1 reads MDHEN; CDR2 reads SYDVKM. The CDR3 consists of 18 residues. This CDR3 is CASSTRQGARSGGNTIYF. CDR3 coding DNA: TGTGCCAGCAGTACACGACAGGGGGCCCGATCGGGAGGAAACACCATATATTTT.

CDR3 nucleotide sequence: TGCAGTGCTAGAGATCTGTGGCTCACTGAAGCTTTCTTT. As protein: CSARDLWLTEAFF. The chain links TRBV20-1 to TRBJ1-1; D uncertain. The CDR3 loop spans 13 amino acids. Trimming stripped 0 bases from V and 4 bases from J, with 9 bases between. Germline-derived CDR1 and CDR2 are DFQATT and SNEGSKA (reference sequence).

This clonotype has more than one count but fewer than ten. The chain joins TRBV4-3 to TRBJ2-1; the D is unclear. The ends were cut back, 0 bases at V and 4 bases at J, with 10 bases in the middle. CDR1 LGHNA and CDR2 YSLEER come from the germline V gene. The CDR3 contains 15 residues. CDR3 DNA: TGCGCCAGCAGCCAAGAACCCCGGCTATACAATGAGCAGTTCTTC. This sequence encodes CASSQEPRLYNEQFF.

As concerns this clonotype: Compared with germline, one end of the junction differs, possibly owing to a read error. CDR3 region: CSAPEGGSSIDTQYF. In DNA form, the CDR3 reads TGCAGTGCCCCGGAGGGGGGAAGTAGCATAGATACGCAGTATTTT. The rearrangement joins TRBV20-1 to TRBJ2-3; D possibly matches TRBD1 or TRBD2 (6 bases each). Germline CDR1 DFQATT, CDR2 SNEGSKA (reference sequence). The CDR3 length is 15 residues.

This rearrangement joins TRBV21-1 to TRBJ1-1; TRBD1 is taken as the D call from the table, unchecked against the DNA. TRBV21-1 is reported as a pseudogene. This CDR3 is built from 17 residues. In DNA, the CDR3 is TGTGCCAGCAGCAAAGCAACAAAACAGGCGGGGAACACTGAAGCTTTCTTT. The encoded protein is CASSKATKQAGNTEAFF.

This clonotype was counted only a few times. V and J are TRBV29-1 and TRBJ2-1, with TRBD1 matching over 8 bases. The CDR3 is 14 amino acids. The V and J ends lost 6 bases and 3 bases, in that order; junction bases with no gene match: 7. Germline CDR1 reads SQVTM; CDR2 reads ANQGSEA. The CDR3 DNA is TGCAGCGTCGAGGGACAGGTTGGCTACAATGAGCAGTTCTTC. It encodes CSVEGQVGYNEQFF.

This chain joins TRBV25-1 and TRBJ2-2; D not resolved. V lost 4 bases, J lost 7 bases, and 13 bases lay in between. The CDR3 is 14 amino acids. Per germline, CDR1 MGHDK and CDR2 SYGVNS. CDR3 loop: CASSVPVYSGELFF. CDR3 in DNA: TGTGCCAGCAGTGTACCGGTGTACAGCGGGGAGCTGTTTTTT.

The CDR3 protein is CASSFLVGHGTDTQYF. The CDR3 DNA reads TGTGCCAGCAGTTTCCTAGTAGGACACGGCACAGATACGCAGTATTTT. V is TRBV12-3 or TRBV12-4 and J is TRBJ2-3; D is perhaps TRBD1 (5 bases). V shed 3 bases and J shed 1 base, with 14 bases lying between them. The CDR3 length is 16 residues.

CDR3 loop: CATSRNRLADTQYF. In nucleotides, the CDR3 is TGTGCCACCAGCAGAAACAGGTTGGCAGATACGCAGTATTTT. The chain recombines TRBV15 with TRBJ2-3; possible D gene TRBD1, 5 bases. Trimming removed 2 bases at V and 4 bases at J, with 10 bases between. The germline gives CDR1 LNHNV, CDR2 YYDKDF (reference sequence). The length of the CDR3 is 14 residues.